The rows below give T cell receptor beta chains drawn from one sample of a study of T cells in Graves' hyperthyroidism and ophthalmopathy. TCRdb itself ran the multiplex PCR reads through MiXCR, one entry per CDR3 protein. This sample has about 500,000 distinct CDR3 sequences, with 16% found just once. What was sequenced was blood. These receptors came from a woman younger than 35 with Graves' hyperthyroidism. CDR3s leave out the opening cysteine and the closing phenylalanine or tryptophan. The D gene is left open where the match is weak. Rows give clone size only sometimes, using once, few, many, or a class for an expanded clone.

v_call d_call clone_size cdr3_length cdr3_aa
TRBV5-1 NA many 12 ASSLDSTSYGYT
TRBV4-1 TRBD2 NA 14 ASSQWTGRETGELF
TRBV7-2 NA many 12 ASSLGRANTEAF
TRBV18 NA few 9 ASSSDNEQY
TRBV10-2 TRBD1 NA 12 ASRDRATNEKLF
TRBV29-1 NA NA 11 SVEGPALYEQY
TRBV3-1 TRBD2 many 12 ASSQLAPTGELF
TRBV5-1 NA few 13 ASKRQVSGANVLT
TRBV9 NA NA 10 ASSVDSFGYT
TRBV30 TRBD2 NA 15 AWSVVPWRENADTQY
TRBV4-3 NA few 14 ASSQVWGEIGGELF
TRBV3-1 TRBD1 few 14 ASSQGPGTAYNEQF
TRBV10-1 NA few 15 ASRQTRDGGLNQPQH
TRBV19 NA NA 11 ASSIQFNEKLF
TRBV12-3/TRBV12-4 TRBD1 NA 12 ASSLSGTEETQY
TRBV2 TRBD2 many 16 ASRALSTSGSGTDTQY
TRBV19 NA few 10 ASREYNQPQH
TRBV6-2/TRBV6-3 TRBD1 few 13 ASSTTGGAGTEAF
TRBV7-9 NA few 10 ASSIAGLEAF
TRBV2 TRBD1 many 12 ASSGTGSGETQY
TRBV6-1 TRBD2 many 12 ASTTGLATNEQY
TRBV19 NA few 13 ASRPRSGFVNEQF
TRBV7-2 NA NA 12 ASSLFPRAGELF
TRBV11-2 NA NA 12 ASSVDKYQETQY
TRBV12-3/TRBV12-4 NA many 13 ASSLTLMGGVEQF
TRBV12-5 NA few 11 AMYRHYLEKLF
TRBV6-6 TRBD1 few 13 ASSYSTGGSEKLV